The 17 T cell receptor beta chains given below trace back to one sample, sequenced in a study of sequential checkpoint blockade in melanoma. Repertoires were generated with immunoSEQ multiplex PCR, while TCRdb's copy carries only in-frame clones and drops some. The repertoire holds under 9,000 clones, with about three fifths as singletons. The treatment here: randomized to nivolumab then ipilimumab (arm A) or the reverse (arm B). This specimen consisted of CD8+ T cells sorted from blood (inferred from file names), obtained from a patient given nivolumab and ipilimumab in sequence. These receptors originate from a human patient with melanoma. Some clones in this sample may be carry-over from other donors' samples.

This chain links TRBV10-3 with TRBJ2-7; 8 bases line up with TRBD1. V dropped 0 bases and J dropped 0; count of bases not matched to a gene: 10. This CDR3 is 18 amino acids long. Germline CDR1 ENHRY, CDR2 SYGVKD. CDR3 sequence (DNA): TGTGCCATCAGTGAGTCAGTGAGGACAGGGCCCTCCTCCTACGAGCAGTACTTC. Amino acids: CAISESVRTGPSSYEQYF.

The chain recombines TRBV7-7 with TRBJ1-1; unclear D gene. CDR1 and CDR2 from the germline V gene are SSHAT and FNYEAQ (reference sequence). With 5 bases removed from V and 1 base from J, the gap between germline ends came to 8 bases. The CDR3 covers 13 residues. Written as DNA, the CDR3 is TGTGCCAGCAGCAATGGCAAGAACACTGAAGCTTTCTTT. It translates to CASSNGKNTEAFF.

The chain uses TRBV7-9 and TRBJ2-2, with D unclear. Germline lookup yields CDR1 SEHNR and CDR2 FQNEAQ (reference sequence). Between the trimmed V and J ends, which lost 5 bases and 4 bases, there was a span of 5 bases. This CDR3 contains 12 residues. The CDR3 here is CASSGPTGELFF. CDR3 nucleotides: TGTGCCAGCAGCGGCCCCACCGGGGAGCTGTTTTTT. Full variable domain (remainder filled in from reference TRBV7-9 and TRBJ2-2): DTGVSQNPRHKITKRGQNVTFRCDPISEHNRLYWYRQTLGQGPEFLTYFQNEAQLEKSRLLSDRFSAERPKGSFSTLEIQRTEQGDSAMYLCASSGPTGELFFGEGSRLTVL.

The chain combines TRBV15 with TRBJ1-5; D not certain. The CDR3 totals 9 residues. Germline V gene lookup returns CDR1 LNHNV and CDR2 YYDKDF (reference sequence). CDR3 bases: TGTGCGACCGGCCAGCCCCAGCATTTT. Protein: CATGQPQHF.

The gene calls are TRBV6-5 and TRBJ1-2; no clear D gene. Looked up from germline, CDR1 is MNHEY and CDR2 is SVGAGI. V was cut by 0 bases and J by 3 bases, with 8 bases left in between. This CDR3 is 14 amino acids long. CDR3: CASSYSGADYGYTF. As DNA, the CDR3 is TGTGCCAGCAGTTACTCCGGAGCGGACTATGGCTACACCTTC.

Many counts were recorded for this clone. The rearrangement uses TRBV7-2 and TRBJ1-2; no clear D gene. V lost 9 bases to trimming and J lost 7 bases, with 21 bases between them. Germline V CDR1 and CDR2: SGHTA, FQGNSA. The CDR3 extends over 14 amino acids. CDR3 amino acids: CASLLPYRVGGYTF. The CDR3 nucleotides are TGTGCCAGTCTCCTGCCCTACCGGGTTGGTGGCTACACCTTC.

This chain joins TRBV7-9 and TRBJ1-1; tentatively, D is TRBD1 (6 bases). CDR3 length equals 13 residues. CDR1 is SEHNR, CDR2 FQNEAQ, per germline (reference sequence). V was clipped by 2 bases and J by 7 bases, with 11 bases between them. The CDR3 coding sequence is TGTGCCAGCAGCTTATATGAGGGGGATGAAGCTTTCTTT. It yields the protein CASSLYEGDEAFF.

This chain connects TRBV19 to TRBJ1-5, with D uncertain. V lost 3 bases to trimming and J lost 3 bases, with 12 bases between them. The V gene's germline CDR1 is LNHDA and CDR2 SQIVND (reference sequence). The CDR3 consists of 15 residues. CDR3 loop: CASSISKHLNQPQHF. The CDR3, as DNA: TGTGCCAGTAGTATTTCGAAACACCTCAATCAGCCCCAGCATTTT.

There are a few counts of this clone. The chain links TRBV19 to TRBJ1-2, with 7 positions matching TRBD1. Germline loops: CDR1 LNHDA, CDR2 SQIVND (reference sequence). The J segment lost 5 bases and the V segment lost 4 bases, leaving 10 bases of the junction unmatched. The CDR3 contains 15 residues. CDR3 sequence: CASSSHSTGRYGYTF. The CDR3 DNA follows: TGTGCCAGTAGTAGCCATTCGACAGGGCGTTATGGCTACACCTTC.

For this clone: The junction and the germline gene differ at one end; a read error may be behind it. The chain combines TRBV7-3 with TRBJ1-3, with 7 bases aligning to TRBD1. Germline-derived CDR1 and CDR2 are SGHTA and FQGTGA. The CDR3 spans 14 residues. The CDR3 bases are TGCGCCAGCAGCCAAGAGACAGGGATTTACACCATATATTTT. It encodes CASSQETGIYTIYF.

The chain joins TRBV10-1 to TRBJ1-5; tentatively, D is TRBD1 (5 bases). Per germline, CDR1 WNHNN and CDR2 SYGVQD (reference sequence). The CDR3 runs to 16 residues. The ends were cut back, 0 bases at V and 0 bases at J, with 9 bases in the middle. The CDR3 bases are TGCGCCAGCAGTGAGTCGGGGCTGGATAGCAATCAGCCCCAGCATTTT. Protein product: CASSESGLDSNQPQHF.

The genes are TRBV9 and TRBJ2-7; 10 nucleotides agree with TRBD1. The CDR3 covers 16 residues. Germline loops: CDR1 SGDLS, CDR2 YYNGEE. The V segment lost 0 bases and the J segment 2 bases; nucleotides outside the gene matches: 5. The CDR3 DNA sequence: TGTGCCAGCAGCGTAGATTCCGGGACAGGGGCCTACGAGCAGTACTTC. Translation gives CASSVDSGTGAYEQYF. Based on the CDR3 plus reference TRBV9 and TRBJ2-7, the full variable domain is DSGVTQTPKHLITATGQRVTLRCSPRSGDLSVYWYQQSLDQGLQFLIQYYNGEERAKGNILERFSAQQFPDLHSELNLSSLELGDSALYFCASSVDSGTGAYEQYFGPGTRLTVT.

V is TRBV7-8 and J is TRBJ2-7; the match to TRBD1 covers 8 bases. Germline V gene lookup returns CDR1 SGHVS and CDR2 FQNEAQ. The junction had 17 bases not matched to a gene; V was cut back by 4 bases and J by 3 bases. This CDR3 comprises 18 residues. The CDR3 loop is CASSSPGGQGKLGYEQYF. The DNA of the CDR3 is TGTGCCAGCAGCTCTCCCGGCGGACAGGGCAAGCTGGGCTACGAGCAGTACTTC.

The chain has TRBV2 and TRBJ1-2; TRBD1 might be the D (6 bases). CDR3 length: 13 amino acids. Per germline, CDR1 SNHLY and CDR2 FYNNEI. The V end was cut by 4 bases, the J end by 7 bases, with 13 bases between. As DNA, the CDR3 is TGTGCCAGCAGTGTTGGGGGCGCCGCTGGCTACACCTTC. Protein sequence: CASSVGGAAGYTF.

The chain carries TRBV7-9 and TRBJ1-5; 7 bases match TRBD1. Germline lookup yields CDR1 SEHNR and CDR2 FQNEAQ (reference sequence). The CDR3 extends over 14 amino acids. Losses at the gene ends were 3 bases for V and 2 bases for J; bases not matched to a gene: 1. In nucleotides, the CDR3 is TGTGCCAGCAGCTTGGGGACAGGCAATCAGCCCCAGCATTTT. The encoded protein is CASSLGTGNQPQHF.

The chain employs TRBV7-8 and TRBJ2-7; D gene unclear. The CDR3 totals 13 residues. The germline V gene has CDR1 SGHVS and CDR2 FQNEAQ. Trimming took off 1 base at V and 3 bases at J, with 7 bases between the two ends. The CDR3 reads CASSLESRYEQYF. The DNA of the CDR3 is TGTGCCAGCAGCTTAGAATCTCGCTACGAGCAGTACTTC.

The gene calls are TRBV7-9 and TRBJ2-7, with 7 bases fitting TRBD2. V dropped 4 bases and J dropped 7; count of bases not matched to a gene: 7. Germline V gives CDR1 SEHNR, CDR2 FQNEAQ (reference sequence). This CDR3 has 13 residues. The chain's CDR3 is CASSSGGTREQYF. CDR3 DNA sequence: TGTGCCAGCAGCTCGGGGGGAACGAGGGAGCAGTACTTC.